This TCR beta chain was identified during a study of blood T cell repertoires in COVID-19. Only in-frame clones appear in the TCRdb table, and some are missing; sequencing was by immunoSEQ multiplex PCR. In the table there are 250,000 to 350,000 clones, about 86% of which are singletons. The sample taken for sequencing was peripheral blood. The sequence was collected from a woman in her 70s with COVID-19, enrolled during active disease.

CDR3 coding DNA: TGTGCCACCCCGAGGCAGGGGGCGAGGACTAATGAAAAACTGTTTTTT. Residues: CATPRQGARTNEKLFF. This chain links TRBV24-1 with TRBJ1-4; 8 bases fit TRBD1. The junction had 10 bases not matched to a gene; V was cut back by 9 bases and J by 2 bases. This CDR3 spans 16 amino acids. Germline V CDR1 and CDR2: KGHDR, SFDVKD.